This TCR beta chain was observed in a study of blood T cell repertoires in COVID-19. Study summary: Material from acute and convalescent COVID-19 was sourced from the United States, Italy and Spain. T cells, B-cell-depleted T cells, or PBMCs provided the cDNA or gDNA that served as material.

In the authors' methods: From reference gene primer amplification, estimates of nucleated cell counts were derived. Data came from immunoSEQ multiplex PCR; TCRdb stores just in-frame clones and leaves some out. V and J calls and clone size come straight from that table; D and trimming were deduced from the DNA. The sample carries 220,000 or so clones, about four fifths recorded once. Germline V gives CDR1 GTSNPN, CDR2 SVGIG (reference sequence). The CDR3 has 16 residues. After removal of 3 bases from V and 5 bases from J, the junction contained 15 bases not matched to a gene. The receptor was derived from a woman aged 60-75 years with acute or convalescent COVID-19. The sample comprised peripheral blood. The chain recombines TRBV30 with TRBJ2-5, with 7 bases identical to TRBD1. CDR3 nucleotides: TGTGCCTGGAGCGCCCGACAGGGCCGTTCCAAGGAGACCCAGTACTTC. Residues: CAWSARQGRSKETQYF.